Shown below are 22 T cell receptor beta chains from a single sample sequenced in a study of response to subunit inactivated influenza vaccine. TCRdb recomputed calls from the RT-PCR reads with MiXCR, one row per CDR3 protein. This sample has 200,000 to 300,000 distinct CDR3 sequences, with less than 15% found just once. The starting material was non-naive T cells sorted from PBMCs, obtained 14 to 15 days before vaccination. These receptors originate from a man between 50 and 59 years old who received an inactivated influenza vaccine.

Only a few counts were recorded for this clonotype. The chain has TRBV11-2 and TRBJ2-2; D is undetermined. V shed 4 bases and J shed 7 bases, with 19 bases lying between them. Per germline, CDR1 SGHAT and CDR2 FQNNGV. The CDR3 is 16 amino acids. The CDR3 spells CASSSQHLRRIGELFF. The CDR3 DNA sequence: TGTGCCAGCAGCTCCCAACACTTACGGCGCATCGGGGAGCTGTTTTTT.

This clonotype has just a few counts. The genes are TRBV11-2 and TRBJ2-3; TRBD2 is a possible D gene (6 bases). V was shortened by 4 bases and J by 4 bases, with 18 bases between the two germline ends. The CDR3 is made up of 16 amino acids. From germline, CDR1 is SGHAT and CDR2 FQNNGV. CDR3 coding DNA: TGTGCCAGCAGCTCCCACGGTGCGGGGAGGCCAGATACGCAGTATTTT. Protein sequence: CASSSHGAGRPDTQYF. Together with reference TRBV11-2 and TRBJ2-3, the CDR3 gives the full variable domain: EAGVAQSPRYKIIEKRQSVAFWCNPISGHATLYWYQQILGQGPKLLIQFQNNGVVDDSQLPKDRFSAERLKGVDSTLKIQPAKLEDSAVYLCASSSHGAGRPDTQYFGPGTRLTVL.

This clonotype was observed a few times. The CDR3 spells CASSLPGLARNEQFF. CDR3 bases: TGTGCCAGCAGCTTGCCGGGACTAGCGAGGAATGAGCAGTTCTTC. This chain uses TRBV7-8 with TRBJ2-1, with 10 bases aligning to TRBD2. The V and J ends lost 3 bases and 7 bases, in that order; junction bases with no gene match: 6. The V gene's germline CDR1 is SGHVS and CDR2 FQNEAQ. The CDR3 loop spans 15 amino acids.

This clonotype was counted a few times. The V and J genes are TRBV20-1 and TRBJ2-1; 9 bases map to TRBD2. The germline gives CDR1 DFQATT, CDR2 SNEGSKA (reference sequence). This CDR3 spans 18 amino acids. V lost 6 bases, J lost 5 bases, and 20 bases stayed unmatched. As DNA, the CDR3 is TGCAGTGCGGACCCCATCAAGGTTGGGAGCGGGGGGCACAATGAGCAGTTCTTC. Amino acids: CSADPIKVGSGGHNEQFF.

This clonotype was observed many times. This chain joins TRBV15 and TRBJ2-7; 10 bases align to TRBD1. With V trimmed by 8 bases and J by 0 bases, 1 base remained unmatched. CDR1 and CDR2 (germline): LNHNV, YYDKDF (reference sequence). The CDR3 sequence is 13 residues long. The CDR3 DNA sequence: TGTGCCACCGGGACAGGGGTCTCCTACGAGCAGTACTTC. Translating it yields CATGTGVSYEQYF. Using reference TRBV15 and TRBJ2-7 for the parts outside the CDR3, the full variable domain is DAMVIQNPRYQVTQFGKPVTLSCSQTLNHNVMYWYQQKSSQAPKLLFHYYDKDFNNEADTPDNFQSRRPNTSFCFLDIRSPGLGDTAMYLCATGTGVSYEQYFGPGTRLTVT.

The table lists this clonotype with many counts. The chain links TRBV2 to TRBJ1-4; D is uncertain. V lost 5 bases and J 4 bases, leaving 2 bases between the germline ends. Germline assignment: CDR1 SNHLY and CDR2 FYNNEI. CDR3 length: 11 amino acids. The CDR3 region has the DNA TGTGCCAGCAGTCTTAATGAAAAACTGTTTTTT. This gives the protein CASSLNEKLFF.

The V and J genes are TRBV12-3 or TRBV12-4 and TRBJ1-3; no firm D call. V lost 5 bases, J lost 1 base, and 9 bases lay in between. This CDR3 spans 14 amino acids. The CDR3 sequence: CASSRSGSGNTIYF. For the CDR3, the DNA is TGTGCCAGCAGTAGATCGGGTTCTGGAAACACCATATATTTT.

The chain uses TRBV7-2 and TRBJ2-6; the D is unclear. Deletions cut 2 bases from V and 0 bases from J, with 11 bases between. Germline CDR1 SGHTA, CDR2 FQGNSA. CDR3 length equals 17 residues. This CDR3 is CASSLWVINSGANVLTF. CDR3 bases: TGTGCCAGCAGCTTATGGGTCATAAACTCTGGGGCCAACGTCCTGACTTTC.

The chain recombines TRBV6-2 or TRBV6-3 with TRBJ1-6; D uncertain. V lost 6 bases, J lost 10 bases, and 10 bases lay in between. Germline loops: CDR1 MNHEY, CDR2 SVGEGT. The CDR3 runs to 12 residues. The CDR3 here is CASRNTRSPLHF. The CDR3 DNA follows: TGTGCCAGCAGAAACACGAGGTCACCCCTCCACTTT.

This clonotype appeared a few times. The V and J genes are TRBV20-1 and TRBJ2-2; TRBD2 aligns across 12 bases. The CDR3 length is 16 residues. In germline, CDR1 is DFQATT, CDR2 SNEGSKA (reference sequence). Trimming cost V 6 bases and J 5 bases; bases outside gene matches: 10. Here the CDR3 reads CSAGRGLAGGTGELFF. CDR3 bases: TGCAGTGCGGGTCGCGGGCTAGCGGGAGGGACCGGGGAGCTGTTTTTT.

About this clonotype itself: One end of the junction varies from germline; a read error may be responsible. The rearrangement joins TRBV6-5 to TRBJ2-3; 7 nucleotides match TRBD2. CDR1 is MNHEY and CDR2 is SVGAGI in the germline V gene. There are 12 residues in the CDR3. In DNA form, the CDR3 reads TGTGCCAGCGGTAAGGCGGGAGATATGCAGTATTTT. Encoded protein: CASGKAGDMQYF.

This clonotype was recorded a few times. Because it lacks the conserved phenylalanine or tryptophan at the end, this CDR3 is likely a read error. The DNA is omitted, as the CDR3 cannot be located on it reliably, and the CDR3 follows TCRdb's listing. The V gene is TRBV21-1, the J gene TRBJ2-1; the table calls TRBD1, which could not be checked here. TRBV21-1 is listed as a pseudogene. The CDR3 comprises 10 residues, both ends counted. CDR3 sequence: CASSKVTGRI.

V is TRBV4-2 and J is TRBJ1-4; possibly TRBD1 for D (5 bases). V shed 1 base and J shed 5 bases, with 8 bases lying between them. The CDR3 has 14 residues. The V gene's germline CDR1 is LGHNA and CDR2 YNFKEQ. CDR3: CASSQGEGNEKLFF. The CDR3 coding sequence is TGTGCCAGCAGCCAAGGAGAGGGGAATGAAAAACTGTTTTTT.

This clonotype has just a few counts. DNA of the CDR3: TGCGCCAGCAGCCAAGATGCACTAACCCAAGAGACCCAGTACTTC. Translated: CASSQDALTQETQYF. The V and J genes are TRBV4-3 and TRBJ2-5; D remains unclear. The CDR3 extends over 15 amino acids. Germline V gene data show CDR1 as LGHNA and CDR2 as YSLEER. With 0 bases removed from V and 1 base from J, the gap between germline ends came to 9 bases.

At least ten counts were recorded for this clonotype. The chain recombines TRBV12-3 or TRBV12-4 with TRBJ1-6, with D tentatively TRBD1 (6 bases). The V end was cut by 6 bases, the J end by 7 bases, with 13 bases between. This CDR3 region has 14 residues. CDR3 sequence (DNA): TGTGCCAGCAGCCACGGGACACACAATTCACCCCTCCACTTT. Translation: CASSHGTHNSPLHF.

This clonotype has a handful of counts. This chain links TRBV24-1 with TRBJ2-7; TRBD1 might be the D (5 bases). Per the germline V gene, CDR1 is KGHDR and CDR2 is SFDVKD. The V gene lost 3 bases and the J gene lost 0 bases, with 11 bases spanning the gap. CDR3 size: 15 residues. The chain's CDR3 is CATSDTSGRSYEQYF. Here the CDR3 DNA reads TGTGCCACCAGTGATACATCAGGGCGCTCCTACGAGCAGTACTTC.

This clonotype was recorded at least ten times. V and J are TRBV5-1 and TRBJ1-5, with TRBD1 matching over 9 bases. Germline trimming cut 4 bases from V and 8 bases from J; bases unmatched to any gene: 13. The CDR3 is 16 amino acids. Germline values: CDR1 SGHRS, CDR2 YFSETQ. The CDR3 nucleotides read TGCGCCAGCAGCGAGGGAACAGGGGGCAGTTTTAAGCCCCAGCATTTT. Translation: CASSEGTGGSFKPQHF.

This clonotype occurred a few times. This chain uses TRBV5-1 with TRBJ1-1; D call uncertain. CDR3 size: 15 residues. The V end lost 0 bases, the J end lost 0 bases, and 9 bases lay between the germline ends. The germline V gene encodes CDR1 SGHRS and CDR2 YFSETQ. CDR3 in DNA: TGCGCCAGCAGCTTGGACCTCCATATGAACACTGAAGCTTTCTTT. It translates to CASSLDLHMNTEAFF.

This clonotype was detected ten times or more. The V gene is TRBV27, the J gene TRBJ2-7; D is unresolved. Germline V lookup: CDR1 MNHEY, CDR2 SMNVEV (reference sequence). The germline V and J ends were trimmed by 9 bases and 7 bases, with 16 bases remaining between them. The CDR3 is 12 amino acids. Here the CDR3 DNA reads TGTGCCAGTAGGGAAGGGCAGAGGGAGCAGTACTTC. Its translation: CASREGQREQYF.

In its sample, this clonotype was seen many times. The chain employs TRBV18 and TRBJ1-1, with D possibly matching TRBD1 (5 bases). Deletions cut 10 bases from V and 1 base from J, with 13 bases between. Germline V gives CDR1 KGHSH, CDR2 LQKENI. This CDR3 has 13 residues. Here the CDR3 DNA reads TGTGCCAATAGCAGGGACCCGAACACTGAAGCTTTCTTT. Its protein product is CANSRDPNTEAFF.

This clonotype has only a few counts. This chain links TRBV7-9 with TRBJ2-5; 8 nucleotides agree with TRBD1. Germline-derived CDR1 and CDR2 are SEHNR and FQNEAQ (reference sequence). V shed 6 bases and J 5 bases; nucleotides not matched to a gene: 5. CDR3 length: 13 amino acids. The CDR3 loop is CASRRTGRETQYF. The CDR3 coding sequence is TGTGCCAGCAGACGGACAGGGAGGGAGACCCAGTACTTC.

This sequence joins TRBV4-3 and TRBJ2-3; D possibly corresponds to TRBD2 (5 bases). The CDR3 has 15 amino acids. Germline loops: CDR1 LGHNA, CDR2 YSLEER. Trimming cost V 0 bases and J 3 bases, with 10 bases left between them. This CDR3 is CASSQDLAGTDTQYF. Here the CDR3 DNA reads TGCGCCAGCAGCCAAGACCTAGCTGGGACAGATACGCAGTATTTT.